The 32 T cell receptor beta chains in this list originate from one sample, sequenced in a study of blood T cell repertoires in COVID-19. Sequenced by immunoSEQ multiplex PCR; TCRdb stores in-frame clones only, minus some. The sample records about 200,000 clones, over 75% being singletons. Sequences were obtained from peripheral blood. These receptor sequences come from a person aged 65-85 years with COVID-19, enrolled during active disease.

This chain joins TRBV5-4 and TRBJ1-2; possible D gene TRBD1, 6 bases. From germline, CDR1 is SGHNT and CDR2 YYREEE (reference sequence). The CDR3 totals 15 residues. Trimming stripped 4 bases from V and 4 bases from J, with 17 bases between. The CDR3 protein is CASSLVGGASYGYTF. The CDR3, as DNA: TGTGCCAGCAGCCTCGTCGGGGGGGCGAGCTATGGCTACACCTTC.

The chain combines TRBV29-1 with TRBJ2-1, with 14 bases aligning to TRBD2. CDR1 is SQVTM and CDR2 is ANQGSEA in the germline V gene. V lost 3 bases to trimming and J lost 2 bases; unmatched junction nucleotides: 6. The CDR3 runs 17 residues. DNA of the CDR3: TGCAGCGTTGAGGGACTAGCGGGAGCGCTCGCCTACAATGAGCAGTTCTTC. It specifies CSVEGLAGALAYNEQFF.

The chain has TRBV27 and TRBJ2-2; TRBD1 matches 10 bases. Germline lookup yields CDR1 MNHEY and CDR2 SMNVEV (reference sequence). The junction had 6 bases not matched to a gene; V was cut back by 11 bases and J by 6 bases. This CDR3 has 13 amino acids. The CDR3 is CAVGTGVAGELFF. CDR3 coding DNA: TGTGCCGTAGGGACAGGGGTGGCCGGGGAGCTGTTTTTT.

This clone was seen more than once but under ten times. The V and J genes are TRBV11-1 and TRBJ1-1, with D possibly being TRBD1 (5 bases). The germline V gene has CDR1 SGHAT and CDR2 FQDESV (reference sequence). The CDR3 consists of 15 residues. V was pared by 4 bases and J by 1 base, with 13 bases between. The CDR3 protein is CASSSGRAGNTEAFF. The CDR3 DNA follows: TGTGCCAGCAGCTCAGGCAGGGCCGGGAACACTGAAGCTTTCTTT.

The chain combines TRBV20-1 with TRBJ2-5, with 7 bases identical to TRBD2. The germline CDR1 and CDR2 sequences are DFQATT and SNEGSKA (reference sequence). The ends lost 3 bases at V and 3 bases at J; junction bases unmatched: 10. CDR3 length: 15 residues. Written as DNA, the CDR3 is TGCAGTGCTAGTGTCTGGAGGCGGGGGAAAGAGACCCAGTACTTC. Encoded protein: CSASVWRRGKETQYF.

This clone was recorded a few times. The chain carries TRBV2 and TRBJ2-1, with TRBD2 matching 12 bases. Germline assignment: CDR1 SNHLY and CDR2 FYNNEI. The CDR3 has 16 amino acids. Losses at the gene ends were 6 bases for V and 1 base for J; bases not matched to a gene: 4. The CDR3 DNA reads TGTGCCAGCAGAGACGGGACTAGCGGGTCCTACAATGAGCAGTTCTTC. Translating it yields CASRDGTSGSYNEQFF.

The CDR3 here is CASSLVRAWEQFF. Here the CDR3 DNA reads TGTGCCAGCAGTTTGGTGAGGGCTTGGGAGCAGTTCTTC. The V and J genes are TRBV27 and TRBJ2-1, with D possibly matching TRBD2 (5 bases). The CDR3 totals 13 residues. Germline CDR1 MNHEY, CDR2 SMNVEV (reference sequence). Trimming pared 3 bases from V and 10 bases from J, leaving 13 bases between.

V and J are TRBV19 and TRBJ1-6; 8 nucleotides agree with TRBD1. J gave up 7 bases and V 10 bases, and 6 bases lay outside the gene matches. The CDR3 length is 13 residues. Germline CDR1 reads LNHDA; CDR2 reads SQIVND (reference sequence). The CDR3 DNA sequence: TGTGCCACCGCGGACAGGGCAAATTCACCCCTCCACTTT. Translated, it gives CATADRANSPLHF. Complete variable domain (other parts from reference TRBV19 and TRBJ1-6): DGGITQSPKYLFRKEGQNVTLSCEQNLNHDAMYWYRQDPGQGLRLIYYSQIVNDFQKGDIAEGYSVSREKKESFPLTVTSAQKNPTAFYLCATADRANSPLHFGNGTRLTVT.

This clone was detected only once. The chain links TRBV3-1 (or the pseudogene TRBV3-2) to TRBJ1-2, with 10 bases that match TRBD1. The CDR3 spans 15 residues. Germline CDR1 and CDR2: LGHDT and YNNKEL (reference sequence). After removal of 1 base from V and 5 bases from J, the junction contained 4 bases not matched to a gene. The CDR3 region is CASSQVRQGAYGYTF. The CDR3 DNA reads TGTGCCAGCAGCCAAGTGAGACAGGGGGCATATGGCTACACCTTC.

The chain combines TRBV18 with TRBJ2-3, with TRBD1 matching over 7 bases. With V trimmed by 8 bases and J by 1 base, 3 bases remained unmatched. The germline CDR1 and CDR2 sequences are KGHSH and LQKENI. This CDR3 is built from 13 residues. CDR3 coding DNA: TGTGCCAGCCACGGGACAGGCACAGATACGCAGTATTTT. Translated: CASHGTGTDTQYF.

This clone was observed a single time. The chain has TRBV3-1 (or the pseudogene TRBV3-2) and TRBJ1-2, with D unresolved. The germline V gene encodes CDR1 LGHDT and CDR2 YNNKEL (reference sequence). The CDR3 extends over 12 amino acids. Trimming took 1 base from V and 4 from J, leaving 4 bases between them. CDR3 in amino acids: CASSQAVYGYTF. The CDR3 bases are TGTGCCAGCAGCCAAGCAGTCTATGGCTACACCTTC.

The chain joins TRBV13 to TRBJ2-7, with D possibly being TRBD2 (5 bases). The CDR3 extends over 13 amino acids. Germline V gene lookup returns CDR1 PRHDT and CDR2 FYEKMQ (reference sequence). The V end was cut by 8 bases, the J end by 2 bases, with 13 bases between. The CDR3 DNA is TGTGCCAGCGAAAGTAGCGAACCCTACGAGCAGTACTTC. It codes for CASESSEPYEQYF.

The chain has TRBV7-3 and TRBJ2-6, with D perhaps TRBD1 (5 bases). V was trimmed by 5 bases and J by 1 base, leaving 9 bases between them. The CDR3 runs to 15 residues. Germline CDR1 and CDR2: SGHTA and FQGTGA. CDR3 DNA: TGTGCCAGCAGCGTCCAGGGTTCTGGGGCCAACGTCCTGACTTTC. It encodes CASSVQGSGANVLTF.

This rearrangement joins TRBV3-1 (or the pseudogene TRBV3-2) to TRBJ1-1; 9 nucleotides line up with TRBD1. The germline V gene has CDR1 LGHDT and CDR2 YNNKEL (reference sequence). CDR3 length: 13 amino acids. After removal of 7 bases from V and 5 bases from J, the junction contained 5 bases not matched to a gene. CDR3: CASIRQGGTEAFF. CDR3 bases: TGTGCCAGCATCCGACAGGGGGGGACTGAAGCTTTCTTT.

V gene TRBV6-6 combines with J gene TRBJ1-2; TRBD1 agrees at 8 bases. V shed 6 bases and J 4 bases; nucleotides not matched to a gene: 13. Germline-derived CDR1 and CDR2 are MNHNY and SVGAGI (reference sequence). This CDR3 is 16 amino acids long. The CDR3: CASSPAPSGQGYGYTF. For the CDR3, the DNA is TGTGCCAGCAGCCCAGCACCGTCCGGACAGGGCTATGGCTACACCTTC.

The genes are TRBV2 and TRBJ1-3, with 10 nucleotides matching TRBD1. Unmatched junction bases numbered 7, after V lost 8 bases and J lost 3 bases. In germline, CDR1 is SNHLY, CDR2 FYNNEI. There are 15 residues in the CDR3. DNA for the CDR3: TGTGCCAGCCAACTTGACAGGGGGCTTGGAAACACCATATATTTT. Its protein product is CASQLDRGLGNTIYF.

CDR3 residues: CASSLPGQGVISGELFF. CDR3 DNA sequence: TGTGCCAGCAGCCTGCCAGGACAGGGAGTTATATCCGGGGAGCTGTTTTTT. V is TRBV5-4 and J is TRBJ2-2; 8 bases are a match to TRBD1. CDR1 and CDR2 from the germline V gene are SGHNT and YYREEE (reference sequence). V lost 4 bases to trimming and J lost 6 bases; unmatched junction nucleotides: 14. The CDR3 spans 17 residues. Combining the CDR3 with reference TRBV5-4 and TRBJ2-2 gives the whole variable domain ETGVTQSPTHLIKTRGQQVTLRCSSQSGHNTVSWYQQALGQGPQFIFQYYREEENGRGNFPPRFSGLQFPNYSSELNVNALELDDSALYLCASSLPGQGVISGELFFGEGSRLTVL.

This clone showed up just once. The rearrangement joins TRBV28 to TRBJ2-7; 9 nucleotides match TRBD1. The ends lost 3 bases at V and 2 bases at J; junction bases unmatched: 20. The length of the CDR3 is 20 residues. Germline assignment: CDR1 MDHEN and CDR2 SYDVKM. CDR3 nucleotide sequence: TGTGCCAGCAGTTTCGGAGCAATTTGGGACAGGGAGACGAGAGCCTACGAGCAGTACTTC. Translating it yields CASSFGAIWDRETRAYEQYF.

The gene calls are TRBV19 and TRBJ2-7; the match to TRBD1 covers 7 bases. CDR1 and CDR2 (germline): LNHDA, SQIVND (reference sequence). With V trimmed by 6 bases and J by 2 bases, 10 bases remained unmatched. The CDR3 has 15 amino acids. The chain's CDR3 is CASSHPGQPAYEQYF. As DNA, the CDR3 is TGTGCCAGTAGCCACCCGGGACAGCCGGCCTACGAGCAGTACTTC.

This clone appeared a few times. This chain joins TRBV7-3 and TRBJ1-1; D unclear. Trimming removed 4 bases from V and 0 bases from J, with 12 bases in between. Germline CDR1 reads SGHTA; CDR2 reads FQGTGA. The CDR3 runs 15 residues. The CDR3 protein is CASSSSGLMNTEAFF. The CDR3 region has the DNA TGTGCCAGCAGCTCCTCAGGCTTAATGAACACTGAAGCTTTCTTT.

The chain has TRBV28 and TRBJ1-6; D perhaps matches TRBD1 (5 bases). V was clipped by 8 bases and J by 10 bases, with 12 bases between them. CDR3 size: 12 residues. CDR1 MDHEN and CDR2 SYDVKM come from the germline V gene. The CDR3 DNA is TGTGCCAGCGGGGGAGGTCGATCACCCCTCCACTTT. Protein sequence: CASGGGRSPLHF.

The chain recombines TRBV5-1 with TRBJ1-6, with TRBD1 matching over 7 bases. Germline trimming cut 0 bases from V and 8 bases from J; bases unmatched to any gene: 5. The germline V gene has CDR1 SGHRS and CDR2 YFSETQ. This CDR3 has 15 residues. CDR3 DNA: TGCGCCAGCAGCTTGGTTTTAGGGGGCGATTCACCCCTCCACTTT. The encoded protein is CASSLVLGGDSPLHF.

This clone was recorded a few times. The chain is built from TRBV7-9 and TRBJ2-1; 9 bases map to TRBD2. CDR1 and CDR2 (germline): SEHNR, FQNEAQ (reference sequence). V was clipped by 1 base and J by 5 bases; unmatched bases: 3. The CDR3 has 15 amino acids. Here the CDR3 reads CASSLGGLANNEQFF. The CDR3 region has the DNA TGTGCCAGCAGCTTAGGAGGACTAGCGAACAATGAGCAGTTCTTC.

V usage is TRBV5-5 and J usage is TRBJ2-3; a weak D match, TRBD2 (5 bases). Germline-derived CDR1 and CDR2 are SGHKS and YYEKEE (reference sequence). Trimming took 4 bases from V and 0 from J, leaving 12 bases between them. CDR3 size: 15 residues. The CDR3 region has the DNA TGTGCCAGCAGCGTGGTGAGCGGCAGCACAGATACGCAGTATTTT. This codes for CASSVVSGSTDTQYF.

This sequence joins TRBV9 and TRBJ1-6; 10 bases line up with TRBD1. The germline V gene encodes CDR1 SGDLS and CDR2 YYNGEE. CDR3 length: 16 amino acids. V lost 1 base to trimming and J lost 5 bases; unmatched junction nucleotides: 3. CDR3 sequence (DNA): TGTGCCAGCAGCGTACTGGACAGGGGGGATAATTCACCCCTCCACTTT. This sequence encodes CASSVLDRGDNSPLHF.

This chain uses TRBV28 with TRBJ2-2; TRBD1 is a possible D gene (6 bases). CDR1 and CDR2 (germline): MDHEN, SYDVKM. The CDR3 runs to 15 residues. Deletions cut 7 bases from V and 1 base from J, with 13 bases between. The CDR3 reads CASITGTLNTGELFF. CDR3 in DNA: TGTGCCAGCATTACCGGGACACTGAACACCGGGGAGCTGTTTTTT.

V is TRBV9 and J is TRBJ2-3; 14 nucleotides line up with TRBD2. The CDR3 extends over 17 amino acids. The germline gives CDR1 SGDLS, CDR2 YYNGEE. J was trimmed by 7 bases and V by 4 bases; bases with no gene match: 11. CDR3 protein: CASSSTGTSGSTYTQYF. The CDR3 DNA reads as TGTGCCAGCAGCAGCACCGGGACTAGCGGGAGTACATATACGCAGTATTTT.

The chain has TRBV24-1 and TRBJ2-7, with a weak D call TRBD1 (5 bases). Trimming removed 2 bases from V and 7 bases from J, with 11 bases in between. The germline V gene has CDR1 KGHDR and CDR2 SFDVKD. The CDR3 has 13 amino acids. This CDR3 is CATSDSPREEQYF. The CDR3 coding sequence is TGTGCCACCAGTGATTCACCCAGGGAAGAGCAGTACTTC.

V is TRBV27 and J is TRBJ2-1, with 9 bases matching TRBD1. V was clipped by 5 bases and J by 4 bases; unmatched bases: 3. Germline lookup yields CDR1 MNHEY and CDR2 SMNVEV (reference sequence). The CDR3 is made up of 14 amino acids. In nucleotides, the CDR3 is TGTGCCAGCAGTCGGACAGGGGATTACAATGAGCAGTTCTTC. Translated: CASSRTGDYNEQFF.

CDR3 residues: CASSQEWTSADTQYF. CDR3 bases: TGCGCCAGCAGCCAGGAATGGACTAGTGCAGATACGCAGTATTTT. V gene TRBV4-3 combines with J gene TRBJ2-3, with TRBD2 matching 7 bases. This CDR3 comprises 15 residues. CDR1 and CDR2 from the germline V gene are LGHNA and YSLEER. Trimming at V came to 3 bases and at J to 4 bases, leaving 7 bases not matched to a gene.

CDR3 coding DNA: TGCGCCAGCAGCGTTCGAACCGGGACAGGGAGAGAGACCCAGTACTTC. Protein product: CASSVRTGTGRETQYF. The genes are TRBV5-1 and TRBJ2-5; 9 bases match TRBD1. Germline V gene data show CDR1 as SGHRS and CDR2 as YFSETQ. V dropped 4 bases and J dropped 4; count of bases not matched to a gene: 11. There are 16 residues in the CDR3.

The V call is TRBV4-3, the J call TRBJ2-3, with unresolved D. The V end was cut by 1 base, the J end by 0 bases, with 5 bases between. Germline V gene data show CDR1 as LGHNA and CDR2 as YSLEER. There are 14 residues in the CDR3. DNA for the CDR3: TGCGCCAGCAGCCAAGGAGATAGCACAGATACGCAGTATTTT. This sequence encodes CASSQGDSTDTQYF.